A selection of T cell receptor beta chains follows, all from one sample in a study of T cell responses to AZD1222 COVID-19 vaccine. The assay was immunoSEQ multiplex PCR, and TCRdb's table has in-frame clones only and misses some. The data contain around 160,000 clones, around 88% of them singletons. The sample in question was peripheral blood, obtained on day 0 of AZD1222 vaccination. The source of these receptors is an adult in good health. Both conserved end residues are part of each CDR3. A D gene is named only where the DNA matches it firmly. Clone size is not always given. Where it is, it says once, few, many or a class for expanded clones.

size	V	J	D	length	CDR3	DNA
.	TRBV4-3	TRBJ1-6	.	15	CASSQPGKRNSPLHF	TGCGCCAGCAGCCAACCCGGGAAGAGGAATTCACCCCTCCACTTT
.	TRBV12-3/TRBV12-4	TRBJ2-1	TRBD1	13	CASSLGKDRERFF	TGTGCCAGCAGTTTGGGGAAGGACAGGGAAAGGTTCTTC
.	TRBV2	TRBJ1-4	TRBD1	15	CASSERGTENEKLFF	TGTGCCAGCAGTGAACGGGGGACAGAGAATGAAAAACTGTTTTTT
once	TRBV7-9	TRBJ1-6	TRBD1	14	CASSGDRDNSPLHF	TGTGCCAGCAGCGGCGACAGGGATAATTCACCCCTCCACTTT
.	TRBV3-1/TRBV3-2	TRBJ1-4	TRBD1	16	CASSPRAGTGNEKLFF	TGTGCCAGCAGCCCAAGAGCCGGGACAGGAAATGAAAAACTGTTTTTT
.	TRBV10-3	TRBJ1-3	.	17	CAIMVIGIGFSGNTIYF	TGTGCCATCATGGTAATTGGAATAGGCTTCTCTGGAAACACCATATATTTT
.	TRBV4-1	TRBJ2-5	.	16	CASSRQEASSQETQYF	TGCGCCAGCAGCCGACAAGAAGCGTCTTCCCAAGAGACCCAGTACTTC
.	TRBV7-8	TRBJ2-5	TRBD2	20	CASSLRARGRGGPAEKTQYF	TGTGCCAGCAGCTTACGGGCGCGCGGGCGGGGGGGTCCCGCTGAGAAGACCCAGTACTTC
once	TRBV5-4	TRBJ1-1	TRBD1	15	CASSPAGGLWTEAFF	TGTGCCAGCAGCCCGGCAGGGGGCTTGTGGACTGAAGCTTTCTTT
.	TRBV28	TRBJ1-2	.	15	CASSLPTGSPVGYTF	TGTGCCAGCAGTTTACCTACAGGGTCTCCGGTTGGGTACACCTTC
few	TRBV5-1	TRBJ2-3	.	14	CASSLGYVGDTQYF	TGCGCCAGCAGCTTGGGTTACGTTGGAGATACGCAGTATTTT
.	TRBV3-1/TRBV3-2	TRBJ1-1	.	12	CASSHDRVPAFF	TGTGCCAGCAGCCATGATAGGGTACCGGCTTTCTTT
.	TRBV6-5	TRBJ1-1	.	12	CASNRGNTEAFF	TGTGCCAGCAATCGGGGGAACACTGAAGCTTTCTTT
.	TRBV19	TRBJ2-2	.	15	CASSTPGRNTGELFF	TGTGCCAGTAGTACCCCGGGACGGAACACCGGGGAGCTGTTTTTT
.	TRBV10-1	TRBJ1-1	.	10	CAPRGTEAFF	TGCGCCCCCAGGGGAACTGAAGCTTTCTTT
once	TRBV6-5	TRBJ1-5	.	13	CASSYEVGQPQHF	TGTGCCAGCAGTTATGAGGTGGGTCAGCCCCAGCATTTT
.	TRBV15	TRBJ1-1	.	10	CATSPRIGRF	TGTGCCACCAGCCCTCGGATAGGACGCTTT
.	TRBV27	TRBJ1-6	TRBD1	14	CASRGTGGFFTLHF	TGTGCCAGCAGAGGGACAGGGGGCTTTTTTACCCTCCACTTT
once	TRBV7-9	TRBJ1-6	TRBD1	14	CAGRGDRDGSPLHF	TGTGCCGGAAGGGGGGACAGGGACGGTTCACCCCTCCACTTT
.	TRBV28	TRBJ1-2	.	16	CASSFTISQGREGYTF	TGTGCCAGCAGTTTTACTATAAGCCAGGGGCGGGAGGGCTACACCTTC
.	TRBV18	TRBJ1-2	.	14	CASTRPTDGPGYTF	TGTGCCAGCACGCGTCCGACAGACGGGCCTGGCTACACCTTC
.	TRBV18	TRBJ1-2	.	17	CASSPPGVVSENYGYTF	TGTGCCAGCTCACCACCGGGAGTGGTTTCCGAGAACTATGGCTACACCTTC
.	TRBV20-1	TRBJ1-2	.	13	CSASMGDGRGYTF	TGCAGTGCTAGTATGGGGGACGGGAGGGGCTACACCTTC
.	TRBV28	TRBJ1-1	.	14	CASSFGRRNTEAFF	TGTGCCAGCAGTTTTGGCAGACGGAACACTGAAGCTTTCTTT
.	TRBV7-3	TRBJ2-5	.	13	CASSLGEGETQYF	TGTGCCAGCAGCCTAGGGGAAGGGGAGACCCAGTACTTC
.	TRBV9	TRBJ1-2	.	14	CASSSQTARYGYTF	TGTGCCAGCAGCTCCCAGACAGCGAGATATGGCTACACCTTC
.	TRBV11-3	TRBJ1-3	TRBD1	14	CASSRQGPGGTIYF	TGTGCCAGCAGCCGACAGGGCCCAGGGGGCACCATATATTTT
.	TRBV7-2	TRBJ1-5	.	14	CASSPDSSNQPQHF	TGTGCCAGCAGCCCGGACAGTAGCAATCAGCCCCAGCATTTT